The rows below give T cell receptor beta chains drawn from one sample of a study of blood T cell repertoires in COVID-19. Clones were read by immunoSEQ multiplex PCR, and TCRdb kept only the in-frame ones, dropping some. This sample yields 200,000 to 250,000 clones, of which 70% to 90% are seen a single time; more than 6.5% belongs to the top ten. Sequencing used peripheral blood. These receptors all come from a woman in her sixties or seventies with active or convalescent COVID-19. Both conserved end residues are trimmed from each CDR3. The order of the fields is J gene, V gene, CDR3 protein.

TRBJ1-3 | TRBV18 | ASSTKQLQGRSGNTIY
TRBJ1-5 | TRBV16 | ASSQFSGGQGVYSNQPQH
TRBJ1-5 | TRBV18 | ASADRGLVAPQH
TRBJ2-3 | TRBV6-2/TRBV6-3 | ASSYLPSGDLY
TRBJ1-1 | TRBV9 | ASSVSTGRLDTEAF
TRBJ1-1 | TRBV7-6 | ASSLQQGAEAF
TRBJ1-1 | TRBV11-2 | ASSLDGVWVEAF
TRBJ2-1 | TRBV6-6 | ASSQSGGDQGYNEQF
TRBJ1-1 | TRBV20-1 | SASVNTEAF
TRBJ2-1 | TRBV24-1 | ATSDFGTLNEQF
TRBJ1-4 | TRBV6-1 | ASSEDFATWVKLF
TRBJ1-6 | TRBV5-6 | ASSFNSNGGNSPLH
TRBJ1-2 | TRBV28 | ASSLSGTGTGGPLNYGYT
TRBJ1-4 | TRBV7-9 | ASSRGTGVGGKLF
TRBJ2-2 | TRBV6-5 | ASSYSGGGGTGELF
TRBJ2-3 | TRBV7-2 | ASSPGLAADTQY
TRBJ1-3 | TRBV21-1 | ASSKYLRGRASSGNTIY
TRBJ2-5 | TRBV6-2/TRBV6-3 | ASSYGRQETQY
TRBJ2-3 | TRBV14 | ASSRGGGITQY
TRBJ2-3 | TRBV10-3 | ASHTSGGTDTQY
TRBJ1-5 | TRBV19 | ASSPVGGGSINQPQH
TRBJ2-7 | TRBV13 | ASSLVTLGLRTPYEQY
TRBJ1-2 | TRBV19 | ASSLFQGAGYT
TRBJ1-2 | TRBV9 | ASSPETAVSNYGYT
TRBJ1-5 | TRBV6-5 | ASSYSVSQGGQPQH
TRBJ2-1 | TRBV11-3 | ASSLGVAHESYNEQF
TRBJ2-7 | TRBV15 | ATSASRLYEQY
TRBJ1-5 | TRBV28 | ATNQGYQPQH
TRBJ2-3 | TRBV10-1 | ASSSGVTQY
TRBJ2-2 | TRBV5-1 | ASSLGQLNTGELF
TRBJ2-1 | TRBV19 | ASSPSFGAYNEQF
TRBJ2-2 | TRBV4-1 | ASRGLQAPGELF
TRBJ1-1 | TRBV29-1 | SVEPAKGGVNTEAF
TRBJ2-2 | TRBV29-1 | SVDRGYTGELF
TRBJ2-1 | TRBV19 | ASSMRERDEQF
TRBJ1-2 | TRBV6-5 | ASSQDRDYGYT
TRBJ1-1 | TRBV12-3/TRBV12-4 | ASSGTVPEAF
TRBJ2-3 | TRBV5-1 | ASSLAQGRPDTQY
TRBJ1-1 | TRBV9 | ASSATANTEAF
TRBJ1-1 | TRBV3-1/TRBV3-2 | ASSQRELEAF
TRBJ2-1 | TRBV6-2/TRBV6-3 | ASSYAGYEQF
TRBJ2-6 | TRBV5-1 | ASSLGLGQVDSGANVLT
TRBJ1-1 | TRBV6-5 | ASRGTLTEAF
TRBJ1-4 | TRBV12-3/TRBV12-4 | ASSPDREKLF
TRBJ2-5 | TRBV7-2 | ASSLGGGDQETQY
TRBJ1-4 | TRBV6-4 | ASSDSRKLF
TRBJ1-1 | TRBV12-3/TRBV12-4 | ASSFRRSPEAF
TRBJ1-5 | TRBV6-5 | ASTGYSNQPQH
TRBJ2-3 | TRBV6-2/TRBV6-3 | ASSYAGSDTQY
TRBJ2-2 | TRBV12-3/TRBV12-4 | ASSPSTGELF
TRBJ1-5 | TRBV6-5 | ASSYSTGNQPQH
TRBJ2-7 | TRBV6-6 | ASSLDRGFHEQY